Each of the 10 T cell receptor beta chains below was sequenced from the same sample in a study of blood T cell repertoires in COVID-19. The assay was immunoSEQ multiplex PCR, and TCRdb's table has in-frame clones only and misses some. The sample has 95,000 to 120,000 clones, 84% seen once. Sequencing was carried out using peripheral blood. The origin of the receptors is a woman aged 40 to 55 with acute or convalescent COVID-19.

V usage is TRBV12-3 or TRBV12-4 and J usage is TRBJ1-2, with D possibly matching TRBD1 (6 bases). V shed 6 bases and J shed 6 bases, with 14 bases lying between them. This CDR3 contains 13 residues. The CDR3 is CASRRGTSHGYTF. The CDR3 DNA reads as TGTGCCAGCAGACGAGGGACATCTCATGGCTACACCTTC.

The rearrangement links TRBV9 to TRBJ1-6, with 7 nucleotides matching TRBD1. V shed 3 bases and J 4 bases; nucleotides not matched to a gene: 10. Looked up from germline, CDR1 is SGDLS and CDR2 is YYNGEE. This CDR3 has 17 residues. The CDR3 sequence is CASSARDRDLYNSPLHF. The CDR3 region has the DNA TGTGCCAGCAGCGCTCGTGACAGGGACCTTTATAATTCACCCCTCCACTTT.

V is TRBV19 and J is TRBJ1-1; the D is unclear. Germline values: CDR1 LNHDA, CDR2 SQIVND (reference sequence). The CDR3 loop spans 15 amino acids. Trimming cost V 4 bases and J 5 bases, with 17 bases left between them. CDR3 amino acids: CASSTRGSINTEAFF. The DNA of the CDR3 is TGTGCCAGTAGTACGAGAGGGTCCATTAATACTGAAGCTTTCTTT.

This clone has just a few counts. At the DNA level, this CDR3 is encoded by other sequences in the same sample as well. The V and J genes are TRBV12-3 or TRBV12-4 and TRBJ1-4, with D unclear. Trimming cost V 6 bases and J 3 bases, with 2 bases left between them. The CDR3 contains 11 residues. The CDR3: CASSSNEKLFF. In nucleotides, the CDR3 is TGTGCCAGCAGCTCTAATGAAAAACTGTTTTTT.

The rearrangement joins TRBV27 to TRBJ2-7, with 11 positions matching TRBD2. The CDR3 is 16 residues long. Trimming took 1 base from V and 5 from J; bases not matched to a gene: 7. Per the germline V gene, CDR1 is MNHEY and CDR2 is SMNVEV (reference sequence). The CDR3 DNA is TGTGCCAGCAGTTTATGGATAGCGGGGGGGCTAGACGAGCAGTACTTC. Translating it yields CASSLWIAGGLDEQYF.

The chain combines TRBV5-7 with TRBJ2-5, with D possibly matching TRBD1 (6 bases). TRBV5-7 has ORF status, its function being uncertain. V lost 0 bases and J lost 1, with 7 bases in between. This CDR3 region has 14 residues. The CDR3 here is CASSLEQGQETQYF. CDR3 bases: TGTGCCAGCAGCTTGGAACAGGGCCAAGAGACCCAGTACTTC.

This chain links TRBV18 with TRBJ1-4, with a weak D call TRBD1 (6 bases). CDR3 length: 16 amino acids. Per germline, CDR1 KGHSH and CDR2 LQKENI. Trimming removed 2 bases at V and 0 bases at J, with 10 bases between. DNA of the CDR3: TGTGCCAGCTCACCAGGACAGCCTGCAACTAATGAAAAACTGTTTTTT. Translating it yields CASSPGQPATNEKLFF.

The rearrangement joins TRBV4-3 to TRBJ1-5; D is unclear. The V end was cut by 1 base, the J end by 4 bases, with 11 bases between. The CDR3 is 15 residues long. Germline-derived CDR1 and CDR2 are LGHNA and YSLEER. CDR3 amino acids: CASSQAPVSNQPQHF. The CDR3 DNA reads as TGCGCCAGCAGCCAAGCACCGGTTTCTAATCAGCCCCAGCATTTT.

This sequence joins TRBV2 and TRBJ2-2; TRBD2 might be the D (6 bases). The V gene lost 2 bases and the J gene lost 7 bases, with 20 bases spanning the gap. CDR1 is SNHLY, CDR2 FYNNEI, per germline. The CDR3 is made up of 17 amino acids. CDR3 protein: CASSEFFTLGRGGELFF. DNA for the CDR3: TGTGCCAGCAGTGAATTTTTTACGTTGGGGCGGGGCGGGGAGCTGTTTTTT.

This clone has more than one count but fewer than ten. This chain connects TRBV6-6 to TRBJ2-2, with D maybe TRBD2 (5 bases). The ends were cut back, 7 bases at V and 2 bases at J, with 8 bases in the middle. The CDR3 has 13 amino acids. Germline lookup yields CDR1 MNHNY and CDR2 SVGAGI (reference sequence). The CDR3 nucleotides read TGTGCCAGCAAGAGCGGAAACACCGGGGAGCTGTTTTTT. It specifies CASKSGNTGELFF.